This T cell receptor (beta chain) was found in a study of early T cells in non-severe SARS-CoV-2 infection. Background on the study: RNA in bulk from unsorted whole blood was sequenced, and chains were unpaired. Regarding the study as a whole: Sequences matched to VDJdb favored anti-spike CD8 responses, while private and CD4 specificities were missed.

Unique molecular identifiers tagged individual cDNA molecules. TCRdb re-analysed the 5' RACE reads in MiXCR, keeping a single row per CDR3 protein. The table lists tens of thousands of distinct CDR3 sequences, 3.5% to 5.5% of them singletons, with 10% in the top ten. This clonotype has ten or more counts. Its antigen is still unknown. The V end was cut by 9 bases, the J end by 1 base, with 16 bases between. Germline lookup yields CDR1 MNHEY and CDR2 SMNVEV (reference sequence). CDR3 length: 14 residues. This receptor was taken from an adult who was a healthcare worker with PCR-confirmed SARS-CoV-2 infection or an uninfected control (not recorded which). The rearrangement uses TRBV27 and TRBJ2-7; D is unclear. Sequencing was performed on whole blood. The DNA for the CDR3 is TGTGCCAGTCGTGCGACTCTACCTTCCTACGAGCAGTACTTC. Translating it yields CASRATLPSYEQYF.